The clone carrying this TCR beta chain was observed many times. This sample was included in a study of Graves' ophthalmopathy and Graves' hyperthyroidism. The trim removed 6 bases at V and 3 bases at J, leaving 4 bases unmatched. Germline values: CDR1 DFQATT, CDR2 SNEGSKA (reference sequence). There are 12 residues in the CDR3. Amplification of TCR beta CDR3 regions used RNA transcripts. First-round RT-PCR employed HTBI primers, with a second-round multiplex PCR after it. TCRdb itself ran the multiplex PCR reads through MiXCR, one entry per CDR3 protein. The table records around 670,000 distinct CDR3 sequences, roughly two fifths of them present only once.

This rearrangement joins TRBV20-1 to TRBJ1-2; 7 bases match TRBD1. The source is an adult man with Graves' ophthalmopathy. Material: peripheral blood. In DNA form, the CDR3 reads TGCAGTGCCTCCGGGACAGACTATGGCTACACCTTC. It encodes CSASGTDYGYTF.